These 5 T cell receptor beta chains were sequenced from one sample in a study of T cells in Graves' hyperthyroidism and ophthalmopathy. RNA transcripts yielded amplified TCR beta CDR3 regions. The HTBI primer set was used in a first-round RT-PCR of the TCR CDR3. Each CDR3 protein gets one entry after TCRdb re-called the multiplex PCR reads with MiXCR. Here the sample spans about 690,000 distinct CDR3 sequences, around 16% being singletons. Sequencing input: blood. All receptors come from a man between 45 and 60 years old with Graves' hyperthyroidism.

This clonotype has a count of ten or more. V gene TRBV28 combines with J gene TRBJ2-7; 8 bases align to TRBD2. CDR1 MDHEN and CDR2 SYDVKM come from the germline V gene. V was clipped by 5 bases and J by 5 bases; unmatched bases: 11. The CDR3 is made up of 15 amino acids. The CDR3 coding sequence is TGTGCCAGCAGTCTCCGGGCGGGAGGTACGGACGAGCAGTACTTC. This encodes CASSLRAGGTDEQYF. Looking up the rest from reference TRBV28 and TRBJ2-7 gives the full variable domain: DVKVTQSSRYLVKRTGEKVFLECVQDMDHENMFWYRQDPGLGLRLIYFSYDVKMKEKGDIPEGYSVSREKKERFSLILESASTNQTSMYLCASSLRAGGTDEQYFGPGTRLTVT.

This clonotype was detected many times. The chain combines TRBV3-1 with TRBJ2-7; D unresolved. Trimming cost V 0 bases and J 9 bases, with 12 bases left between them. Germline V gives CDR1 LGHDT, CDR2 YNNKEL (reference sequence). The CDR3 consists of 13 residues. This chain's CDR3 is CASSQDPKKAQYF. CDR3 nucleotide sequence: TGTGCCAGCAGCCAAGATCCTAAAAAAGCGCAGTACTTC.

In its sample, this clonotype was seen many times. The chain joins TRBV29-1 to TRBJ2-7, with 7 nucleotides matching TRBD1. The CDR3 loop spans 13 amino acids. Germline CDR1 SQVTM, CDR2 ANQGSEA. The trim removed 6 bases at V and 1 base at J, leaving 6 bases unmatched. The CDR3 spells CSVSDRTSYEQYF. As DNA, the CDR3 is TGCAGCGTATCGGACAGGACTTCCTACGAGCAGTACTTC.

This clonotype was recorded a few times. The DNA of the CDR3 is TGCAGCGTTCTCGGGACTCCCCGAGGTCAGCCCCAGCATTTT. It yields the protein CSVLGTPRGQPQHF. This chain links TRBV29-1 with TRBJ1-5; tentatively, D is TRBD1 (5 bases). Germline V gene sequence: CDR1 SQVTM, CDR2 ANQGSEA. V was shortened by 5 bases and J by 6 bases, with 17 bases between the two germline ends. CDR3 size: 14 residues.

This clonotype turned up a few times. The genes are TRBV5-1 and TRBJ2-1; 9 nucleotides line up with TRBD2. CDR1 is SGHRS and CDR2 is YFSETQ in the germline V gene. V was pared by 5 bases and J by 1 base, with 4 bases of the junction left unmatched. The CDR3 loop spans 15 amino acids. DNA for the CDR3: TGCGCCAGCAGGAAACTAGCGGGTTCCTACAATGAGCAGTTCTTC. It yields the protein CASRKLAGSYNEQFF.